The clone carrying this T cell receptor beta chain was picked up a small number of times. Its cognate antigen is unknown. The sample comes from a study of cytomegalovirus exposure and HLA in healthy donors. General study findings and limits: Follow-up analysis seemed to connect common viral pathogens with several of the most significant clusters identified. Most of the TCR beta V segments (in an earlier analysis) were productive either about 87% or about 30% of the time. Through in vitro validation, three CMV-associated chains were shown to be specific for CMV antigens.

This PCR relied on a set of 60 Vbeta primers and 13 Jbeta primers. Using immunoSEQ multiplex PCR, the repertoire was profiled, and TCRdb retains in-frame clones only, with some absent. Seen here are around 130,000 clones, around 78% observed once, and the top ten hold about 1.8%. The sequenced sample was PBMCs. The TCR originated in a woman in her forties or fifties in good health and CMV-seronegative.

DNA for the CDR3: TGCGCCAGCAGCCAAGATGCCCGGGGCACTGAAGCTTTCTTT. Its protein is CASSQDARGTEAFF. V is TRBV4-3 and J is TRBJ1-1; D remains ambiguous. In germline, CDR1 is LGHNA, CDR2 YSLEER. With 0 bases removed from V and 4 bases from J, the gap between germline ends came to 9 bases. CDR3 size: 14 residues.